This T cell receptor beta chain was identified in a study of CXCR3-negative and CXCR3-positive naive CD8 T cells. Overall study results and limits: TRB CDR3s of CXCR3-positive naive cells were more hydrophobic than those of CXCR3-negative naive cells.

Worth noting for this clonotype: As yet, its antigen is unknown.

The CDR3 totals 14 residues. From germline, CDR1 is WSHSY and CDR2 SAAADI. Carrying UMI labels, the TRB cDNA libraries were prepared through 5' RACE. TCRdb re-analyzed the 5' RACE reads; it lists each CDR3 protein once, without DNA. The sample table sets out about 98,000 distinct CDR3 sequences. The sequence was obtained from a human donor in good health. Some clones in this sample may be carry-over from other donors' samples. The V and J genes are TRBV10-2 and TRBJ1-1. Sequenced material: naive CXCR3+ CD8+ T cells from blood. Subset denoted: CD45RO-CCR7+CD27+CD95- naive CD8+ T cells expressing CXCR3 (TNR3+). This CDR3 is CARSDSWVNTEAFF.